The T cell receptor (beta chain) under discussion was sequenced for a study of OX40 agonist ivuxolimab in advanced cancers. Study-wide results and limits: Low normalized T-cell clonal expansion also characterized some of the nonresponders. At 0.1 to 3.0 mg/kg and by week 6, clonal expansion occurred in CD4+ and CD8+ blood T cells.

This clone has only a few counts. Antigen specificity is unknown. Clones were sequenced by immunoSEQ multiplex PCR, and TCRdb holds only the in-frame ones, with some missing. Of 75,000 to 90,000 clones listed, more than 70% are singletons. The germline gives CDR1 SGHAT, CDR2 FQNNGV. V gave up 3 bases and J gave up 0 bases, with 6 bases separating them. This CDR3 is 14 amino acids long. Autoimmune disease history or systemic immunosuppression excluded patients. The receptor comes from an adult with an advanced solid tumor such as melanoma, head and neck, liver or kidney cancer. This rearrangement joins TRBV11-2 to TRBJ1-3; D is undetermined. The starting material was CD4+ or CD8+ T cells sorted from blood, obtained in a trial of the OX40 agonist ivuxolimab. CDR3 DNA sequence: TGTGCCAGCAGCTTGGACCCCTCTGGAAACACCATATATTTT. This translates into CASSLDPSGNTIYF. Filled out from reference TRBV11-2 and TRBJ1-3, the complete variable domain reads EAGVAQSPRYKIIEKRQSVAFWCNPISGHATLYWYQQILGQGPKLLIQFQNNGVVDDSQLPKDRFSAERLKGVDSTLKIQPAKLEDSAVYLCASSLDPSGNTIYFGEGSWLTVV.